Each of the 20 T cell receptor beta chains below was sequenced from the same sample in a study of shared clonotypes between healthy human individuals (dated by TCRdb to 2018 to 2021). Library construction relied on the immunoSEQ multiplex PCR assay. TCRdb retrieved this table from immuneACCESS and kept in-frame rearrangements only. Not all clones are present; in checked studies, unresolved V genes account for under half, and no reason is known for the remainder. In this sample the table shows around 600,000 clones, 97% of which occur a single time. About 0.06% of the sample is held by the ten biggest clonotypes. Sequencing input: naive CD4+ T cells sorted from blood. This sample's cell subset or site label indicates: CD45RA+ positively selected. The receptors were sampled from a woman aged 25 to 45 in good health.

V is TRBV5-4 and J is TRBJ1-5; D is perhaps TRBD1 (6 bases). Germline assignment: CDR1 SGHNT and CDR2 YYREEE (reference sequence). V lost 3 bases and J 10 bases, leaving 23 bases between the germline ends. The CDR3 consists of 16 residues. CDR3 DNA sequence: TGTGCCAGCAGCTACTCTGCGGGGGCCGCCGGGGGTCCCCAGCATTTT. Its translation is CASSYSAGAAGGPQHF. The whole variable domain, remainder taken from reference TRBV5-4 and TRBJ1-5, is ETGVTQSPTHLIKTRGQQVTLRCSSQSGHNTVSWYQQALGQGPQFIFQYYREEENGRGNFPPRFSGLQFPNYSSELNVNALELDDSALYLCASSYSAGAAGGPQHFGDGTRLSIL.

The rearrangement joins TRBV28 to TRBJ2-4; 8 nucleotides line up with TRBD1. The V gene's germline CDR1 is MDHEN and CDR2 SYDVKM. The J segment lost 5 bases and the V segment lost 3 bases, leaving 12 bases of the junction unmatched. This CDR3 is 17 amino acids long. The DNA of the CDR3 is TGTGCCAGCAGTTTGGCTGCTGGGCAGGGGGCCCAAAACATTCAGTACTTC. This translates into CASSLAAGQGAQNIQYF.

This chain links TRBV5-5 with TRBJ1-4; no clear D gene. Germline assignment: CDR1 SGHKS and CDR2 YYEKEE (reference sequence). The CDR3 consists of 14 residues. Trimming cost V 2 bases and J 2 bases, with 7 bases left between them. The CDR3 DNA reads as TGTGCCAGCAGCTTCGGTAGGACTAATGAAAAACTGTTTTTT. Protein sequence: CASSFGRTNEKLFF.

The chain carries TRBV7-3 and TRBJ2-5; a weak D match, TRBD2 (5 bases). V lost 5 bases and J lost 4, with 11 bases in between. Germline V gives CDR1 SGHTA, CDR2 FQGTGA. The CDR3 is 13 amino acids. Here the CDR3 DNA reads TGTGCCAGCAGCACCCGACGGGGAGAGACCCAGTACTTC. Amino acid sequence: CASSTRRGETQYF.

V gene TRBV9 combines with J gene TRBJ1-2; D unresolved. In germline, CDR1 is SGDLS, CDR2 YYNGEE. Deletions cut 3 bases from V and 8 bases from J, with 8 bases between. The CDR3 has 11 residues. CDR3 in DNA: TGTGCCAGCAGCGGCCGGAGAGGCTACACCTTC. This codes for CASSGRRGYTF. The full variable domain, in which reference TRBV9 and TRBJ1-2 provide the parts outside the CDR3, is DSGVTQTPKHLITATGQRVTLRCSPRSGDLSVYWYQQSLDQGLQFLIQYYNGEERAKGNILERFSAQQFPDLHSELNLSSLELGDSALYFCASSGRRGYTFGSGTRLTVV.

The V gene is TRBV6-4, the J gene TRBJ1-1; a weak D match, TRBD1 (5 bases). There are 13 residues in the CDR3. V lost 6 bases, J lost 4 bases, and 12 bases lay in between. Germline V gives CDR1 MRHNA, CDR2 SNTAGT. The CDR3 is CASSTGTGTEAFF. CDR3 nucleotides: TGTGCCAGCAGCACCGGGACGGGCACTGAAGCTTTCTTT.

The chain has TRBV6-5 and TRBJ2-2, with a weak D call TRBD2 (6 bases). Trimming cost V 2 bases and J 3 bases, with 10 bases left between them. The CDR3 extends over 15 amino acids. Germline V CDR1 and CDR2: MNHEY, SVGAGI. DNA for the CDR3: TGTGCCAGCAGTTACGGGTCGGGAGACACCGGGGAGCTGTTTTTT. Its protein is CASSYGSGDTGELFF.

V gene TRBV5-1 combines with J gene TRBJ2-3, with D maybe TRBD2 (5 bases). Trimming removed 0 bases from V and 2 bases from J, with 10 bases in between. Germline lookup yields CDR1 SGHRS and CDR2 YFSETQ. There are 15 residues in the CDR3. In DNA form, the CDR3 reads TGCGCCAGCAGCTTGGGTCCCGGGATCACAGATACGCAGTATTTT. It codes for CASSLGPGITDTQYF.

CDR3 in DNA: TGTGCCAGCAGCCCCTCGACAGGGTACACTGGCGAGCAGTACTTC. Its translation: CASSPSTGYTGEQYF. This chain joins TRBV9 and TRBJ2-7, with 7 bases identical to TRBD1. Trimming removed 4 bases from V and 6 bases from J; junction bases left unmatched: 13. Germline assignment: CDR1 SGDLS and CDR2 YYNGEE. The CDR3 runs to 15 residues.

The V call is TRBV28, the J call TRBJ1-2; 7 nucleotides line up with TRBD1. V lost 4 bases, J lost 5 bases, and 7 bases stayed unmatched. This CDR3 contains 14 residues. Germline-derived CDR1 and CDR2 are MDHEN and SYDVKM. The DNA for the CDR3 is TGTGCCAGCAGTTGGGGACAGAGATTGTATGGCTACACCTTC. Amino acids: CASSWGQRLYGYTF.

The V call is TRBV2, the J call TRBJ2-5; a weak D match, TRBD2 (6 bases). The CDR3 is 14 amino acids. Trimming took off 6 bases at V and 4 bases at J, with 15 bases between the two ends. In germline, CDR1 is SNHLY, CDR2 FYNNEI. Here the CDR3 DNA reads TGTGCCAGCAGGGTCTCCGGGAGAGGAGAGACCCAGTACTTC. Protein product: CASRVSGRGETQYF.

The rearrangement links TRBV5-1 to TRBJ2-2, with D possibly TRBD1 on 6 matching bases. Looked up from germline, CDR1 is SGHRS and CDR2 is YFSETQ. The CDR3 loop spans 15 amino acids. Trimming cost V 5 bases and J 1 base, with 12 bases left between them. This CDR3 is CASRVEQGNTGELFF. CDR3 in DNA: TGCGCCAGCAGGGTAGAACAGGGGAACACCGGGGAGCTGTTTTTT.

This chain links TRBV28 with TRBJ1-2, with TRBD1 as a possible D gene (6 bases). Deletions cut 5 bases from V and 4 bases from J, with 11 bases between. The CDR3 has 13 amino acids. Germline-derived CDR1 and CDR2 are MDHEN and SYDVKM. The CDR3 DNA follows: TGTGCCAGCAGTCCCACAGGGTTCTATGGCTACACCTTC. This translates into CASSPTGFYGYTF.

V usage is TRBV14 and J usage is TRBJ2-1, with D tentatively TRBD2 (6 bases). Germline V gene data show CDR1 as SGHDN and CDR2 as FVKESK. The ends were cut back, 7 bases at V and 0 bases at J, with 10 bases in the middle. CDR3 size: 14 residues. The CDR3 DNA sequence: TGTGCCAGCAATACGGGGGTCTCCTACAATGAGCAGTTCTTC. Translating gives CASNTGVSYNEQFF.

The J gene is TRBJ2-1, the V gene TRBV7-2; TRBD1 might be the D (5 bases). CDR1 is SGHTA, CDR2 FQGNSA, per germline. This CDR3 is built from 16 residues. Trimming left V 1 base short and J 1 base short, with 11 bases between. In DNA, the CDR3 is TGTGCCAGCAGCTTAGTGGTTAGGGGATCCTACAATGAGCAGTTCTTC. This sequence encodes CASSLVVRGSYNEQFF.

The gene calls are TRBV7-2 and TRBJ2-7; 7 nucleotides align to TRBD2. Germline-derived CDR1 and CDR2 are SGHTA and FQGNSA. V lost 0 bases and J lost 3; bases outside the gene matches: 5. The CDR3 covers 15 residues. Here the CDR3 reads CASSLAGASGYEQYF. CDR3 nucleotide sequence: TGTGCCAGCAGCTTAGCGGGAGCTAGCGGCTACGAGCAGTACTTC.

The rearrangement joins TRBV27 to TRBJ1-2; 7 bases match TRBD1. The V gene's germline CDR1 is MNHEY and CDR2 SMNVEV (reference sequence). This CDR3 is built from 17 residues. Unmatched junction bases numbered 17, after V lost 7 bases and J lost 3 bases. Here the CDR3 DNA reads TGTGCCAGCACCGATCTCGTGAGGGGGCGACAGTACTATGGCTACACCTTC. It is translated as CASTDLVRGRQYYGYTF.

CDR3 sequence: CASSSPPRGEIEPEQFF. CDR3 in DNA: TGTGCCAGCAGCTCTCCCCCGCGGGGAGAAATCGAGCCTGAGCAGTTCTTC. This chain links TRBV5-4 with TRBJ2-1; a possible D gene is TRBD2 (6 bases). CDR3 length equals 17 residues. The V end lost 3 bases, the J end lost 9 bases, and 25 bases lay between the germline ends. Germline-derived CDR1 and CDR2 are SGHNT and YYREEE (reference sequence).

The CDR3 reads CASSLAPGGDAGELFF. DNA for the CDR3: TGTGCCAGCAGCTTAGCCCCAGGGGGTGACGCCGGGGAGCTGTTTTTT. The genes are TRBV11-2 and TRBJ2-2, with 7 positions matching TRBD1. Unmatched junction bases numbered 8, after V lost 1 base and J lost 6 bases. CDR1 is SGHAT and CDR2 is FQNNGV in the germline V gene. The CDR3 sequence is 16 residues long.

This chain links TRBV2 with TRBJ2-3; TRBD2 aligns across 8 bases. The CDR3 loop spans 15 amino acids. V shed 6 bases and J 2 bases; nucleotides not matched to a gene: 7. CDR1 is SNHLY and CDR2 is FYNNEI in the germline V gene. The CDR3 protein is CASSATSVYTDTQYF. The CDR3, as DNA: TGTGCCAGCAGCGCGACTAGCGTCTACACAGATACGCAGTATTTT.